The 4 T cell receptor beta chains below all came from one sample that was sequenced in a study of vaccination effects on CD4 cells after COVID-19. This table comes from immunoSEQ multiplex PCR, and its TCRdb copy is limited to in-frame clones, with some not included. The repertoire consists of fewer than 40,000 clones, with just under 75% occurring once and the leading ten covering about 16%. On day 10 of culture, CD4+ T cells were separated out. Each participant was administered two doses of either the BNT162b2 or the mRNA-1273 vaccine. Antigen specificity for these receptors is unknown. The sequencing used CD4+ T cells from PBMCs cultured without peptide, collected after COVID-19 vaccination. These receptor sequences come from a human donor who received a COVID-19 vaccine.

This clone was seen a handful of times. This CDR3 reads CASSVQGTGELFF. The CDR3, as DNA: TGCGCCAGCAGCGTTCAAGGCACCGGGGAGCTGTTTTTT. The chain links TRBV5-1 to TRBJ2-2; no clear D. Germline lookup yields CDR1 SGHRS and CDR2 YFSETQ. CDR3 size: 13 residues. The V end lost 4 bases, the J end lost 4 bases, and 8 bases lay between the germline ends.

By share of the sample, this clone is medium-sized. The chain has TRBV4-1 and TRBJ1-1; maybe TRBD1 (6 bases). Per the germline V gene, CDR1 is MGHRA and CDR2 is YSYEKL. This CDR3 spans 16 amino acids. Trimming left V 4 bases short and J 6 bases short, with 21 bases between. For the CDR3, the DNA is TGCGCCAGCAGCCTAACGGAAACGGGGGGCAGGGCTGAAGCTTTCTTT. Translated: CASSLTETGGRAEAFF.

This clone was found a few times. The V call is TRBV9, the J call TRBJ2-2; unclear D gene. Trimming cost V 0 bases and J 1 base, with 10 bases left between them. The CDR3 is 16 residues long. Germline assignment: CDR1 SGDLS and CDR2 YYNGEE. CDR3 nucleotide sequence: TGTGCCAGCAGCGTAGCTTCCGCTCAGAACACCGGGGAGCTGTTTTTT. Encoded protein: CASSVASAQNTGELFF. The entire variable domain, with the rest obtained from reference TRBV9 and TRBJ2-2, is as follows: DSGVTQTPKHLITATGQRVTLRCSPRSGDLSVYWYQQSLDQGLQFLIQYYNGEERAKGNILERFSAQQFPDLHSELNLSSLELGDSALYFCASSVASAQNTGELFFGEGSRLTVL.

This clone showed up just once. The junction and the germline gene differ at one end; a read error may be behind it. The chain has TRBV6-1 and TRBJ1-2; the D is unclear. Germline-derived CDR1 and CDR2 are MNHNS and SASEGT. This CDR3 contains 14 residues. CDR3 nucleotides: TGTGCCAGCAGTGAAGTTGTGGCCCTAACAGATAAGGCTTTT. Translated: CASSEVVALTDKAF.